The next 30 T cell receptor beta chains were all read from a single sample in a study of T-cell reconstitution after alpha-beta-depleted transplantation in children. Unique molecular identifiers were incorporated when the TCRbeta library was constructed. TCRdb passed the PCR reads through MiXCR, listing each CDR3 protein once. The sample contains 200,000 to 250,000 distinct CDR3 sequences, approximately 6.3% of which appear only once. Source: PBMCs, taken before TCRalphabeta/CD19-depleted stem cell transplant. These receptors originate from a boy aged 2 to 10 with acute lymphoblastic leukemia, due to receive a stem cell transplant.

As to this clonotype: This could be a read error, since a much larger clone is one nucleotide away. In this CDR3 the conserved last residue, phenylalanine or tryptophan, is missing, so a read error is likely. The chain recombines TRBV28 with TRBJ1-1, with 9 bases fitting TRBD1. Germline V gene lookup returns CDR1 MDHEN and CDR2 SYDVKM. The CDR3 covers 13 residues. J gave up 6 bases and V 7 bases, and 6 bases lay outside the gene matches. The CDR3 sequence: CASNNRGLPEAFC. In DNA, the CDR3 is TGTGCCAGCAACAACAGGGGGCTGCCTGAAGCTTTCTGT.

The chain carries TRBV28 and TRBJ2-3, with D possibly being TRBD2 (6 bases). The CDR3 extends over 14 amino acids. Germline V gene lookup returns CDR1 MDHEN and CDR2 SYDVKM. Trimming cost V 6 bases and J 4 bases, with 14 bases left between them. The CDR3 loop is CASSTRTGADTQYF. CDR3 DNA: TGTGCCAGCAGCACTCGGACGGGGGCAGATACGCAGTATTTT.

This clonotype turned up a few times. The genes are TRBV29-1 and TRBJ1-1; D is unresolved. Germline CDR1 SQVTM, CDR2 ANQGSEA. V was clipped by 4 bases and J by 7 bases, with 7 bases between them. CDR3 length equals 10 residues. The CDR3 region has the DNA TGCAGCGTTGCCCACTATGAAGCTTTCTTT. Translated: CSVAHYEAFF.

This clonotype was seen a few times. The chain joins TRBV20-1 to TRBJ2-7, with D possibly TRBD2 on 6 matching bases. Germline V gene data show CDR1 as DFQATT and CDR2 as SNEGSKA (reference sequence). Trimming took 1 base from V and 2 from J, leaving 18 bases between them. This CDR3 comprises 16 residues. The CDR3 DNA follows: TGCAGTGCTAGAGGCCTCGCGGGGTTCCGCACCTACGAGCAGTACTTC. This gives the protein CSARGLAGFRTYEQYF.

This clonotype was recorded many times. This chain connects TRBV2 to TRBJ2-1, with TRBD2 identical over 8 bases. The V and J ends lost 4 bases and 8 bases, in that order; junction bases with no gene match: 10. The germline V gene encodes CDR1 SNHLY and CDR2 FYNNEI. The CDR3 contains 15 residues. The CDR3 sequence: CASSGTGGPRDEQFF. The CDR3 DNA sequence: TGTGCCAGCAGTGGTACGGGAGGGCCGAGGGATGAGCAGTTCTTC.

The chain links TRBV11-2 to TRBJ2-7; D ambiguous. V lost 4 bases, J lost 3 bases, and 7 bases lay in between. The length of the CDR3 is 12 residues. From germline, CDR1 is SGHAT and CDR2 FQNNGV. CDR3 sequence reads: CASSYGNYEQYF. CDR3 DNA sequence: TGTGCCAGCAGCTACGGAAACTACGAGCAGTACTTC.

This clonotype has a count of ten or more. The chain employs TRBV11-2 and TRBJ2-3; 12 positions agree with TRBD2. V lost 5 bases to trimming and J lost 5 bases; unmatched junction nucleotides: 14. This CDR3 spans 18 amino acids. Germline V lookup: CDR1 SGHAT, CDR2 FQNNGV. This chain's CDR3 is CASSPRAGTSGPRDTQYF. For the CDR3, the DNA is TGTGCCAGCAGCCCAAGGGCCGGGACTAGCGGGCCTCGAGATACGCAGTATTTT.

The rearrangement uses TRBV12-3 or TRBV12-4 and TRBJ1-1; D perhaps matches TRBD1 (6 bases). There are 12 residues in the CDR3. The ends were cut back, 5 bases at V and 6 bases at J, with 10 bases in the middle. This CDR3 is CASSPGTPEAFF. CDR3 DNA sequence: TGTGCCAGCAGTCCCGGGACACCTGAAGCTTTCTTT.

This clonotype was seen at least ten times. CDR3 DNA sequence: TGTGCCAGCAGTATACGACGTTGGTTCAGAGCGGAAGATACGCAGTATTTT. Protein product: CASSIRRWFRAEDTQYF. The V call is TRBV28, the J call TRBJ2-3; tentative D call: TRBD2 (5 bases). Germline loops: CDR1 MDHEN, CDR2 SYDVKM. The V and J ends lost 5 bases and 5 bases respectively, with 23 bases between them. The CDR3 extends over 17 amino acids.

The gene calls are TRBV4-3 and TRBJ1-1; D unresolved. Trimming removed 0 bases at V and 5 bases at J, with 7 bases between. Germline V gene sequence: CDR1 LGHNA, CDR2 YSLEER. The CDR3 has 13 amino acids. This chain's CDR3 is CASSQEFRTEAFF. Written as DNA, the CDR3 is TGCGCCAGCAGCCAAGAATTCAGGACTGAAGCTTTCTTT.

This clonotype was seen ten or more times. The chain employs TRBV20-1 and TRBJ1-1; D is unresolved. CDR1 and CDR2 (germline): DFQATT, SNEGSKA (reference sequence). V lost 2 bases and J lost 1, with 8 bases in between. This CDR3 comprises 13 residues. The CDR3 loop is CSARFSGNTEAFF. Here the CDR3 DNA reads TGCAGTGCTAGATTTTCCGGGAACACTGAAGCTTTCTTT.

This clonotype was detected ten times or more. The rearrangement joins TRBV20-1 to TRBJ2-7; 12 bases are shared with TRBD1. The germline V gene has CDR1 DFQATT and CDR2 SNEGSKA (reference sequence). The CDR3 totals 13 residues. The J segment lost 4 bases and the V segment lost 5 bases, leaving 3 bases of the junction unmatched. CDR3 nucleotides: TGCAGTGCTGGGGACAGGGGGCCGTACGAGCAGTACTTC. Its protein is CSAGDRGPYEQYF.

This clonotype was seen only a few times. The rearrangement uses TRBV7-2 and TRBJ2-7; D may be TRBD2 (5 bases). There are 13 residues in the CDR3. Germline-derived CDR1 and CDR2 are SGHTA and FQGNSA. The ends were cut back, 3 bases at V and 4 bases at J, with 10 bases in the middle. CDR3 bases: TGTGCCAGCAGCTTGTTCGGGGTGTACGAGCAGTACTTC. This encodes CASSLFGVYEQYF.

This clonotype was counted many times. The chain links TRBV28 to TRBJ1-1, with D tentatively TRBD1 (6 bases). CDR3 length equals 14 residues. CDR1 is MDHEN, CDR2 SYDVKM, per germline. With 3 bases removed from V and 4 bases from J, the gap between germline ends came to 12 bases. The CDR3 spells CASSLAGARTEAFF. The CDR3 nucleotides are TGTGCCAGCAGTTTGGCAGGGGCGCGCACTGAAGCTTTCTTT.

About this clonotype: Sequence at one end of the junction differs from germline and may be a read error. Here the CDR3 DNA reads TGTGCCAGCAGGAGGACAGGGGTTTTTTCGGCAACTAATGAAAAAGTGTTTTTT. This translates into CASRRTGVFSATNEKVFF. This chain connects TRBV6-1 to TRBJ1-4, with TRBD1 matching 9 bases. The CDR3 is made up of 18 amino acids. Germline CDR1 MNHNS, CDR2 SASEGT.

There are many counts of this clonotype. The rearrangement joins TRBV7-2 to TRBJ2-1; unclear D gene. With 4 bases removed from V and 0 bases from J, the gap between germline ends came to 16 bases. CDR3 size: 17 residues. The germline CDR1 and CDR2 sequences are SGHTA and FQGNSA. The CDR3 protein is CASSYLLSQLSYNEQFF. CDR3 sequence (DNA): TGTGCCAGCAGCTATCTACTTTCACAACTCTCCTACAATGAGCAGTTCTTC.

This clonotype was found a few times. V is TRBV7-2 and J is TRBJ2-1; D unclear. Germline-derived CDR1 and CDR2 are SGHTA and FQGNSA. Deletions cut 5 bases from V and 7 bases from J, with 15 bases between. The CDR3 extends over 14 amino acids. The CDR3 nucleotides are TGTGCCAGCAGCCCCTCGACAAGGGTGAATGAGCAGTTCTTC. Amino acid sequence: CASSPSTRVNEQFF.

The rearrangement joins TRBV20-1 to TRBJ2-7; tentatively, D is TRBD1 (6 bases). In germline, CDR1 is DFQATT, CDR2 SNEGSKA (reference sequence). The CDR3 consists of 11 residues. In DNA, the CDR3 is TGCAGCAGAGACAGGAGCTACGAGCAGTACTTC. The encoded protein is CSRDRSYEQYF.

This clonotype was observed many times. This sequence joins TRBV25-1 and TRBJ1-1, with D unclear. The germline V gene has CDR1 MGHDK and CDR2 SYGVNS. The CDR3 extends over 13 amino acids. Trimming removed 4 bases at V and 1 base at J, with 7 bases between. In DNA form, the CDR3 reads TGTGCCAGCAGTGGACGGCAGAACACTGAAGCTTTCTTT. It codes for CASSGRQNTEAFF. Looking up the rest from reference TRBV25-1 and TRBJ1-1 gives the full variable domain: EADIYQTPRYLVIGTGKKITLECSQTMGHDKMYWYQQDPGMELHLIHYSYGVNSTEKGDLSSESTVSRIRTEHFPLTLESARPSHTSQYLCASSGRQNTEAFFGQGTRLTVV.

This chain joins TRBV7-2 and TRBJ2-3, with a tentative D call TRBD1 (5 bases). The CDR3 is 13 residues long. Germline V gives CDR1 SGHTA, CDR2 FQGNSA. V was shortened by 5 bases and J by 5 bases, with 11 bases between the two germline ends. The CDR3 region has the DNA TGTGCCAGCAGCCCCCAGGGAAGAGATACGCAGTATTTT. Protein product: CASSPQGRDTQYF.

This clonotype has more than one count but fewer than ten. J is TRBJ1-2 and V is TRBV28; 7 nucleotides match TRBD1. Trimming at V came to 6 bases and at J to 7 bases, leaving 5 bases not matched to a gene. This CDR3 comprises 12 residues. Germline V gene lookup returns CDR1 MDHEN and CDR2 SYDVKM. This CDR3 is CASSRTGAGYTF. CDR3 bases: TGTGCCAGCAGCCGTACAGGGGCTGGCTACACCTTC.

This clonotype was detected many times. This sequence joins TRBV20-1 and TRBJ2-1; 7 nucleotides align to TRBD2. Trimming at V came to 1 base and at J to 14 bases, leaving 11 bases not matched to a gene. CDR1 and CDR2 from the germline V gene are DFQATT and SNEGSKA (reference sequence). The length of the CDR3 is 13 residues. CDR3 loop: CSARAPGRELEFF. The CDR3 nucleotides are TGCAGTGCTAGAGCCCCAGGGCGGGAGCTGGAGTTCTTC.

This clonotype was counted many times. This rearrangement joins TRBV5-6 to TRBJ2-7, with D maybe TRBD2 (6 bases). V was cut by 4 bases and J by 0 bases, with 17 bases left in between. The V gene's germline CDR1 is SGHDT and CDR2 YYEEEE. CDR3 size: 16 residues. The CDR3 DNA sequence: TGTGCCAGCAGCCGCAGCGGGCAGGGCACCTCCTACGAGCAGTACTTC. Its translation: CASSRSGQGTSYEQYF.

Ten or more counts support this clonotype. The chain recombines TRBV5-1 with TRBJ1-1; D remains unclear. V lost 0 bases and J 0 bases, leaving 6 bases between the germline ends. This CDR3 region has 14 residues. CDR1 is SGHRS, CDR2 YFSETQ, per germline. CDR3: CASSLANLNTEAFF. The CDR3 DNA reads as TGCGCCAGCAGCTTGGCCAATCTGAACACTGAAGCTTTCTTT.

Many counts were recorded for this clonotype. V and J are TRBV11-2 and TRBJ2-1; D gene uncertain. Deletions cut 7 bases from V and 0 bases from J, with 10 bases between. CDR3 length: 14 residues. Germline CDR1 SGHAT, CDR2 FQNNGV. The CDR3 sequence is CASNRLSSYNEQFF. CDR3 sequence (DNA): TGTGCCAGCAACCGACTGAGCTCCTACAATGAGCAGTTCTTC.

In its sample, this clonotype was seen many times. The J gene is TRBJ1-1, the V gene TRBV19, with D uncertain. Germline V gives CDR1 LNHDA, CDR2 SQIVND (reference sequence). Trimming cost V 2 bases and J 1 base, with 8 bases left between them. CDR3 size: 14 residues. The CDR3 loop is CASSIRGPNTEAFF. In DNA form, the CDR3 reads TGTGCCAGTAGTATAAGAGGACCGAACACTGAAGCTTTCTTT.

This clonotype has ten or more counts. This chain links TRBV15 with TRBJ1-3, with a possible D match to TRBD1 (6 bases). Trimming took 5 bases from V and 3 from J, leaving 8 bases between them. CDR1 is LNHNV, CDR2 YYDKDF, per germline (reference sequence). This CDR3 has 13 residues. In DNA, the CDR3 is TGTGCCACCAGCCAGGGGCTTGGAAACACCATATATTTT. Translated: CATSQGLGNTIYF.

This clonotype showed up just a few times. The J gene is TRBJ2-2, the V gene TRBV20-1; maybe TRBD1 (6 bases). This CDR3 comprises 15 residues. Deletions cut 3 bases from V and 3 bases from J, with 14 bases between. The germline CDR1 and CDR2 sequences are DFQATT and SNEGSKA (reference sequence). The CDR3 loop reads CSARLGQFDTGELFF. In DNA, the CDR3 is TGCAGTGCTAGGTTAGGACAGTTTGACACCGGGGAGCTGTTTTTT.

The chain combines TRBV20-1 with TRBJ1-2; 10 nucleotides line up with TRBD1. The trim removed 0 bases at V and 6 bases at J, leaving 7 bases unmatched. CDR3 length: 15 amino acids. From germline, CDR1 is DFQATT and CDR2 SNEGSKA (reference sequence). This chain's CDR3 is CSAREQGQGVDGYTF. The DNA of the CDR3 is TGCAGTGCTAGAGAACAAGGACAGGGGGTTGATGGCTACACCTTC.

In its sample, this clonotype was seen a few times. The rearrangement uses TRBV27 and TRBJ2-2; tentatively, D is TRBD2 (5 bases). Germline V gene sequence: CDR1 MNHEY, CDR2 SMNVEV (reference sequence). Trimming shortened V by 2 bases and J by 1 base, and 11 bases separated the two germline ends. The CDR3 loop spans 16 amino acids. The CDR3 here is CASSLGEYGNTGELFF. CDR3 coding DNA: TGTGCCAGCAGTTTAGGGGAGTACGGGAACACCGGGGAGCTGTTTTTT.